Listed below are T cell receptor beta chains from one sample, sequenced in a study of graft-versus-host responses after intestinal transplantation. Generated by immunoSEQ multiplex PCR, the TCRdb table keeps only in-frame clones and is missing some. The table includes over 75,000 clones, around 86% detected once. The sequencing used PBMCs, collected 255 days after intestinal transplant. The receptors originated from a human patient who received an intestinal transplant, so some T cells may come from the graft donor. CDR3s include the opening cysteine and the closing phenylalanine or tryptophan. The order of the fields is J gene, D gene, V gene, clone size, CDR3 DNA, CDR3 protein. D genes are given only for firm matches. Where a row states a size, it is once, few, many or the class of an expanded clone; other rows omit it.

TRBJ1-1 | - | TRBV5-1 | once | TGCGCCAGCAGCGGCGAACAGGGTCCGGGGACTGAAGCTTTCTTT | CASSGEQGPGTEAFF
TRBJ2-5 | - | TRBV7-3 | - | TGTGCCAGCAGCTTAACTGAGCGGGAGACCCAGTACTTC | CASSLTERETQYF
TRBJ1-5 | TRBD1 | TRBV10-3 | - | TGTGCCATCAGTGAGTCGGGCAGGGGGGCTAGCAATCAGCCCCAGCATTTT | CAISESGRGASNQPQHF
TRBJ1-1 | - | TRBV7-2 | - | TGTGCCAGCCTCCGGAACACTGAAGCTTTCTTT | CASLRNTEAFF
TRBJ1-1 | - | TRBV29-1 | - | TGCAGCGTTGAAGTGGGGGCCTCTGAAGCTTTCTTT | CSVEVGASEAFF
TRBJ1-1 | - | TRBV7-6 | - | TGTGCCAGCAGCTTAGAATCATCAACAGAAGCTTTCTTT | CASSLESSTEAFF
TRBJ2-2 | - | TRBV25-1 | - | TGTGCCAGCAGTAATACCCCAGGGGTCTTTGTCACCGGGGAGCTGTTTTTT | CASSNTPGVFVTGELFF
TRBJ1-6 | TRBD1 | TRBV9 | - | TGTGCCAGCAGCGCTTATCAGGGGGCTTATAATTCACCCCTCCACTTT | CASSAYQGAYNSPLHF
TRBJ1-2 | - | TRBV11-2 | - | TGTGCCAGCAGCTTAGTTATCCCGGGCAGGGATTATGGCTACACCTTC | CASSLVIPGRDYGYTF
TRBJ1-2 | - | TRBV6-5 | - | TGTGCCAGCAGAACGGGGGCGTCGGGTGGCTACACCTTC | CASRTGASGGYTF
TRBJ1-1 | - | TRBV6-1 | - | TGTGCCAGCAGCACAGGGCGGAACACTGAAGCTTTCTTT | CASSTGRNTEAFF
TRBJ2-1 | - | TRBV5-6 | - | TGTGCCAGCAGCTTGGGGACTACCTACAATGAGCAGTTCTTC | CASSLGTTYNEQFF
TRBJ1-5 | - | TRBV6-1 | few | TGTGCCAGCAGGGACATCGGTCAGCCCCAGCATTTT | CASRDIGQPQHF
TRBJ1-4 | - | TRBV27 | - | TGTGCCAGCAGCTTAGGGTCAACGTATGAAAAACTGTTTTTT | CASSLGSTYEKLFF
TRBJ2-2 | TRBD1 | TRBV7-9 | - | TGTGCCAGCAGCTTTGGACAGGGGGCAACTACCGGGGAGCTGTTTTTT | CASSFGQGATTGELFF
TRBJ2-5 | - | TRBV2 | - | TGTGCCAGCACCCGCGTGGGCAAAGAGACCCAGTACTTC | CASTRVGKETQYF
TRBJ2-1 | TRBD2 | TRBV4-2 | - | TGTGCCAGCAGCCAAGAGACTAGCGGGGGGGCAAGTGAGCAGTTCTTC | CASSQETSGGASEQFF
TRBJ2-5 | - | TRBV28 | - | TGTGCCAGCAGTCCCCTATGGCTGCAAGAGACCCAGTACTTC | CASSPLWLQETQYF
TRBJ2-1 | - | TRBV7-6 | - | TGTGCCAGCAGCTTAAGGGGGGGCTCCCAACTCCCCAATGAGCAGTTCTTC | CASSLRGGSQLPNEQFF
TRBJ1-1 | TRBD1 | TRBV28 | few | TGTGCCAGCAGGACCAGGGGGCTGAATGAAGCTTTCTTT | CASRTRGLNEAFF
TRBJ2-5 | - | TRBV6-1 | - | TGTGCCAGCAGTGTCAACAGGGAGACCCAGTACTTC | CASSVNRETQYF
TRBJ2-2 | TRBD1 | TRBV4-1 | - | TGCGCCAGCAGCCCGGACAGGGTGGAGCTGTTTTTT | CASSPDRVELFF
TRBJ2-1 | TRBD1 | TRBV27 | - | TGTGCCAGCAGTTTATCGACAGGGCCCCCCTACAATGAGCAGTTCTTC | CASSLSTGPPYNEQFF
TRBJ2-7 | - | TRBV5-6 | - | TGTGCCAGCAGCTTTCCCGGGCCTCGCGAGCAGTACTTC | CASSFPGPREQYF
TRBJ2-7 | TRBD2 | TRBV28 | - | TGTGCCAGCAGTTTGTCTACTAGCGGGAGCGGGATCTACGAGCAGTACTTC | CASSLSTSGSGIYEQYF
TRBJ1-5 | TRBD1 | TRBV19 | - | TGTGCCAGTAGCACGGACAGGGGGCTAAAGGGCAATCAGCCCCAGCATTTT | CASSTDRGLKGNQPQHF
TRBJ2-3 | TRBD2 | TRBV5-1 | - | TGCGCCAGCAGCTTTCTAGCGGGGGGAGTGGATACGCAGTATTTT | CASSFLAGGVDTQYF